The 5 T cell receptor beta chains given below trace back to one sample, sequenced in a study of OX40 agonist ivuxolimab in advanced cancers. Profiling relied on immunoSEQ multiplex PCR, and the TCRdb table lists in-frame clones only, not all of them. The sample includes about 60,000 clones, over 75% of them seen just once. The material was CD4+ or CD8+ T cells sorted from blood, obtained in a trial of the OX40 agonist ivuxolimab. Receptor source: an adult with an advanced solid tumor such as melanoma, head and neck, liver or kidney cancer.

This chain connects TRBV5-1 to TRBJ2-5; no reliable D call. The J call may be wrong; the DNA end is better matched by TRBJ2-7. Germline V gene sequence: CDR1 SGHRS, CDR2 YFSETQ. There are 12 residues in the CDR3. The CDR3 nucleotides are TGCGCCAGCAGCTTAAGCAGTTACGAGCAGTACTTC. It translates to CASSLSSYEQYF.

V usage is TRBV6-1 and J usage is TRBJ2-1; 10 bases map to TRBD2. The ends lost 4 bases at V and 4 bases at J; junction bases unmatched: 10. Germline assignment: CDR1 MNHNS and CDR2 SASEGT. There are 17 residues in the CDR3. This CDR3 is CASSVASGGPPYNEQFF. The CDR3 DNA sequence: TGTGCCAGCAGTGTGGCTAGCGGGGGCCCACCATACAATGAGCAGTTCTTC.

This clone was recorded once. This chain uses TRBV7-3 with TRBJ2-6, with D perhaps assigned TRBD1 or TRBD2 (5 bases each). Germline CDR1 reads SGHTA; CDR2 reads FQGTGA. The CDR3 spans 16 residues. Trimming left V 3 bases short and J 0 bases short, with 9 bases between. The CDR3, as DNA: TGTGCCAGCAGCTTCCAGGGAGCCTCTGGGGCCAACGTCCTGACTTTC. It encodes CASSFQGASGANVLTF. Full variable domain (outside the CDR3, taken from reference TRBV7-3 and TRBJ2-6): GAGVSQTPSNKVTEKGKYVELRCDPISGHTALYWYRQSLGQGPEFLIYFQGTGAADDSGLPNDRFFAVRPEGSVSTLKIQRTERGDSAVYLCASSFQGASGANVLTFGAGSRLTVL.

This clone came up once. The chain recombines TRBV23-1 with TRBJ2-2; 7 bases fit TRBD2. TRBV23-1 is marked as an open reading frame, function uncertain. Trimming at V came to 4 bases and at J to 2 bases, leaving 10 bases not matched to a gene. This CDR3 has 17 residues. CDR3 in amino acids: CASSRCFAGVNTGELFF. For the CDR3, the DNA is TGCGCCAGCAGTCGATGTTTCGCGGGGGTTAACACCGGGGAGCTGTTTTTT.

The rearrangement uses TRBV6-1 and TRBJ1-3; D remains ambiguous. This CDR3 contains 11 residues. Germline V lookup: CDR1 MNHNS, CDR2 SASEGT. Trimming shortened V by 5 bases and J by 4 bases, and 3 bases separated the two germline ends. CDR3 loop: CASSTGNTIYF. The CDR3 DNA is TGTGCCAGCAGTACCGGAAACACCATATATTTT.